This TCR beta chain comes out of a study of cytomegalovirus exposure and HLA in healthy donors. The germline V gene has CDR1 MNHEY and CDR2 SMNVEV (reference sequence). Between the trimmed V and J ends, which lost 6 bases and 2 bases, there was a span of 14 bases. The CDR3 is 14 amino acids. Remarks on this clone: The antigen is not known.

TCRdb keeps only in-frame clones here, not all; method: immunoSEQ multiplex PCR. This table has approximately 110,000 clones, 85% to 95% appearing once. Study-wide results and limits: The tendency of first-cohort TCR clusters to co-occur in the roughly 110 validation repertoires was the finding of a later analysis.

This receptor was identified in a woman aged 18-29 years in good health and CMV-seronegative. The chain carries TRBV27 and TRBJ2-7; possibly TRBD2 for D (6 bases). Input material: PBMCs. CDR3 nucleotides: TGTGCCAGCAGCTCCGGGAGTGGACCCTACGAGCAGTACTTC. Amino acid sequence: CASSSGSGPYEQYF.